The rows below give T cell receptor beta chains drawn from one sample of a study of blood T cell repertoires in COVID-19. The data were produced by immunoSEQ multiplex PCR, yet TCRdb's version contains in-frame clones alone and is incomplete. Found here are roughly 180,000 clones, around 82% of them singletons; the top ten hold 10% to 13%. Specimen: peripheral blood. The receptors come from an elderly woman with active or convalescent COVID-19. The CDR3 runs from the conserved cysteine through the conserved F or W. D genes are given only for firm matches. The size field is filled for only some rows; it gives once, few, many or a size class.

V gene	clone size	D gene	J gene	CDR3 DNA	CDR3 protein
TRBV7-3	once	-	TRBJ2-3	TGTGCCAGCAGCTTATCCAGGGCGGTAGATACGCAGTATTTT	CASSLSRAVDTQYF
TRBV18	-	-	TRBJ1-2	TGTGCCAGCTCACCGCCGGGACTCGTCGATGGCTACACCTTC	CASSPPGLVDGYTF
TRBV6-5	-	-	TRBJ1-1	TGTGCCAGCACCAACCCGGGGAACACTGAAGCTTTCTTT	CASTNPGNTEAFF
TRBV14	once	TRBD1	TRBJ1-2	TGTGCCAGCAGCCCCGGGACAGGTTATGGCTACACCTTC	CASSPGTGYGYTF
TRBV28	once	TRBD2	TRBJ2-3	TGTGCCAGCAGTGGACCGGGACTAGGGGAGGAAACGCAGTATTTT	CASSGPGLGEETQYF
TRBV6-5	-	TRBD1	TRBJ1-5	TGTGCCAGCAGTTTAGACAGGGGCAGCAATCAGCCCCAGCATTTT	CASSLDRGSNQPQHF
TRBV30	-	-	TRBJ1-2	TGTGCCTGGAGTGTCATCCAGGGTTACTATGGCTACACCTTC	CAWSVIQGYYGYTF
TRBV28	-	-	TRBJ1-5	TGTGCCAGCAGTTTTCGGCCAGGCGCCAATCAGCCCCAGCATTTT	CASSFRPGANQPQHF
TRBV6-1	-	-	TRBJ1-2	TGTGCCAGCAGTGAACAACAGGGCATCTATGGCTACACCTTC	CASSEQQGIYGYTF
TRBV5-6	-	-	TRBJ2-6	TGTGCCAGCAGTAACGAGTTTACTGGGGCCAACGTCCTGACTTTC	CASSNEFTGANVLTF
TRBV6-5	-	-	TRBJ1-1	TGTGCCAGCAGTTTCCCAGACAAGAACACTGAAGCTTTCTTT	CASSFPDKNTEAFF
TRBV6-6	-	-	TRBJ1-1	TGTGCCAGCGTGAAAGAGCCTCGATACACTGAAGCTTTCTTT	CASVKEPRYTEAFF
TRBV9	-	TRBD1	TRBJ1-2	TGTGCCAGCAGCGTTGCCGGGACAGACTATGGCTACACCTTC	CASSVAGTDYGYTF
TRBV7-9	-	-	TRBJ1-2	TGTGCCAGCAGCCTTAGTTCCCGAGACTATGGCTACACCTTC	CASSLSSRDYGYTF
TRBV18	-	TRBD1	TRBJ2-7	TGTGCCAGCTCACCCAGGACAGGGGCCTACGAGCAGTACTTC	CASSPRTGAYEQYF
TRBV7-9	-	TRBD1	TRBJ2-7	TGTGCCAGCAGCTGGACAGGGATCGGCGAGCAGTACTTC	CASSWTGIGEQYF
TRBV2	-	TRBD1	TRBJ1-1	TGTGCCAGCAGTGAAGTATGGTGGGACAGAGGGCCAGGGGGGATCACTGAAGCTTTCTTT	CASSEVWWDRGPGGITEAFF
TRBV27	-	-	TRBJ1-1	TGTGCCAGCAGTTTCCACCCTTCAGGGAACACTGAAGCTTTCTTT	CASSFHPSGNTEAFF
TRBV4-2	-	TRBD1	TRBJ2-7	TGTGCCAGCAGCCAAGATCCAACCTATCCAGGGGGCCCTATCTACGAGCAGTACTTC	CASSQDPTYPGGPIYEQYF
TRBV7-8	-	-	TRBJ1-1	TGTGCCAGCAGCTTCACGGAGACGAACACTGAAGCTTTCTTT	CASSFTETNTEAFF
TRBV19	-	-	TRBJ2-1	TGTGCCAGTAGTATAGTGAGGACAACAACAGTCGAAGGAGAGCAGTTCTTC	CASSIVRTTTVEGEQFF
TRBV5-1	few	TRBD1	TRBJ1-2	TGCGCCAGCAGCTTGGGGGTGACAGGGAACTATGGCTACACCTTC	CASSLGVTGNYGYTF
TRBV30	-	-	TRBJ1-5	TGTGCCTGGAGTGACTGGGGAGGCAATCAGCCCCAGCATTTT	CAWSDWGGNQPQHF
TRBV18	-	-	TRBJ1-5	TGTGCCAGCTCACCACCCAACCGACAGGCCGTTAGCAATCAGCCCCAGCATTTT	CASSPPNRQAVSNQPQHF
TRBV24-1	-	TRBD2	TRBJ2-5	TGTGCCACCAGTGATTCCCTGGGGACTAGCGGGCAGAGGGAGACCCAGTACTTC	CATSDSLGTSGQRETQYF
TRBV28	-	-	TRBJ1-1	TGTGCCATCGACACGGCAAACAGTGAAGCTTTCTTT	CAIDTANSEAFF
TRBV7-2	-	TRBD1	TRBJ2-7	TGTGCCAGCAGCCAGAGGGACAGGGGTATCTACGAGCAGTACTTC	CASSQRDRGIYEQYF
TRBV4-1	few	TRBD2	TRBJ2-3	TGCGCCAGCAGCCAAGAAGTGACTAGCGGGTTGGGCACAGATACGCAGTATTTT	CASSQEVTSGLGTDTQYF
TRBV19	-	-	TRBJ2-1	TGTGCCAGTAGTCCAAGGACACTATACAATGAGCAGTTCTTC	CASSPRTLYNEQFF
TRBV28	few	-	TRBJ1-1	TGTGCCAGCAGAATCACAGGGCTGGCCACTGAAGCTTTCTTT	CASRITGLATEAFF
TRBV5-1	-	-	TRBJ2-7	TGCGCCAGCAGCCCGGACAGCAGCTCCTACGAGCAGTACTTC	CASSPDSSSYEQYF
TRBV18	few	-	TRBJ2-7	TGTGCCAGCTCACCACCGACCCTAGCCGGGTCCTACGAGCAGTACTTC	CASSPPTLAGSYEQYF
TRBV7-9	-	-	TRBJ2-1	TGTGCCAGCAGCCCGCCGGGACAATACAATGAGCAGTTCTTC	CASSPPGQYNEQFF
TRBV5-4	once	TRBD2	TRBJ2-1	TGTGCCAGCAGCCTGGGGGGGACTAGCGGTTACAATGAGCAGTTCTTC	CASSLGGTSGYNEQFF
TRBV7-9	few	TRBD2	TRBJ2-2	TGTGCCAGCAGCCCGGGACTAGCGGGGGTATGGGGCACCGGGGAGCTGTTTTTT	CASSPGLAGVWGTGELFF
TRBV5-1	-	TRBD2	TRBJ2-1	TGCGCCAGCAGCAGAGGACTAGCCGGAGTTGGCGATGAGCAGTTCTTC	CASSRGLAGVGDEQFF
TRBV7-8	-	TRBD1	TRBJ1-5	TGTGCCAGCAGCCCCGGGACAGGCAATCAGCCCCAGCATTTT	CASSPGTGNQPQHF
TRBV5-1	-	-	TRBJ2-1	TGCGCCAGCAGCTTGGTGTGGGCGGGCCGCAATGAGCAGTTCTTC	CASSLVWAGRNEQFF
TRBV4-1	-	TRBD2	TRBJ2-5	TGCGCCAGCAGCCTCCGAGGGTGGCGGGAGTACCAAGAGACCCAGTACTTC	CASSLRGWREYQETQYF
TRBV7-9	-	TRBD1	TRBJ2-7	TGTGCCAGCAGCGTTAACAGGGGGAGCGAGCAGTACTTC	CASSVNRGSEQYF
TRBV5-1	once	-	TRBJ1-4	TGCGCCAGCAGTGGGGAGAGGGGGACTAATGAAAAACTGTTTTTT	CASSGERGTNEKLFF
TRBV19	once	-	TRBJ1-5	TGTGCCAGTAGGATAGACGGTGGGGGCGGTCAGCCCCAGCATTTT	CASRIDGGGGQPQHF
TRBV7-8	-	TRBD1	TRBJ2-7	TGTGCCAGCAGCTTAACACAATACCGGGACAGGGGGCGGTACGAGCAGTACTTC	CASSLTQYRDRGRYEQYF
TRBV10-3	few	-	TRBJ1-2	TGTGCCATCAGTGAGCGGCAGGGACGGGGGTATGGCTACACCTTC	CAISERQGRGYGYTF
TRBV7-2	once	TRBD1	TRBJ2-7	TGTGCCAGCAGCTTAGGATGGACAGGATCCTACGAGCAGTACTTC	CASSLGWTGSYEQYF
TRBV11-2	-	-	TRBJ1-1	TGTGCCAGCAGCCCAGGGGTTACTGAAGCTTTCTTT	CASSPGVTEAFF
TRBV5-5	once	TRBD2	TRBJ2-1	TGTGCCAGCAGCTTGGACCTAGCGGGAGGATTTGGGGCCTACAATGAGCAGTTCTTC	CASSLDLAGGFGAYNEQFF
TRBV10-3	-	-	TRBJ1-1	TGTGCCATCAGTGAGTCTGGGGGGGTATCGGGCACTGAAGCTTTCTTT	CAISESGGVSGTEAFF
TRBV7-3	-	TRBD1	TRBJ1-1	TGTGCCAGCAGCCAGGGGGTGGGGGTCGGCACTGAAGCTTTCTTT	CASSQGVGVGTEAFF
TRBV5-1	-	TRBD1	TRBJ1-4	TGCGCCAGCAGCGCGAGTGGCGGGACAGAAGATGAAAAACTGTTTTTT	CASSASGGTEDEKLFF
TRBV5-1	-	-	TRBJ1-3	TGCGCCAGCAGCTTGGGACAGCCCGGCACCATATATTTT	CASSLGQPGTIYF
TRBV6-5	-	-	TRBJ1-1	TGTGCCAGCAGACCTGACACCCGCGAAGCTTTCTTT	CASRPDTREAFF
TRBV10-3	-	-	TRBJ1-3	TGTGCCATCTCGGTCTCTGGAAACACCATATATTTT	CAISVSGNTIYF
TRBV5-5	few	TRBD1	TRBJ1-6	TGTGCCAGCAGCTGGAGGACAGGGATCTATAATTCACCCCTCCACTTT	CASSWRTGIYNSPLHF
TRBV4-2	-	-	TRBJ2-1	TGTGCCAGCAGCCGAGGGGGTTACAATGAGCAGTTCTTC	CASSRGGYNEQFF
TRBV6-4	-	TRBD1	TRBJ1-1	TGTGCCAGCAGTTTGGACAGGGCGAACACTGAAGCTTTCTTT	CASSLDRANTEAFF
TRBV18	-	TRBD2	TRBJ2-5	TGTGCCAGCTCACCCCAGCTAGCGGGCCAGGGGACCCAGTACTTC	CASSPQLAGQGTQYF
TRBV7-8	-	-	TRBJ2-5	TGTGCCAGCAAAGTCAGGTCATTTGGGAGGGAGACCCAGTACTTC	CASKVRSFGRETQYF
TRBV5-1	-	-	TRBJ1-2	TGCGCCAGCAGCCCGCCCGATGCTGGGCGATTGTATGGCTACACCTTC	CASSPPDAGRLYGYTF